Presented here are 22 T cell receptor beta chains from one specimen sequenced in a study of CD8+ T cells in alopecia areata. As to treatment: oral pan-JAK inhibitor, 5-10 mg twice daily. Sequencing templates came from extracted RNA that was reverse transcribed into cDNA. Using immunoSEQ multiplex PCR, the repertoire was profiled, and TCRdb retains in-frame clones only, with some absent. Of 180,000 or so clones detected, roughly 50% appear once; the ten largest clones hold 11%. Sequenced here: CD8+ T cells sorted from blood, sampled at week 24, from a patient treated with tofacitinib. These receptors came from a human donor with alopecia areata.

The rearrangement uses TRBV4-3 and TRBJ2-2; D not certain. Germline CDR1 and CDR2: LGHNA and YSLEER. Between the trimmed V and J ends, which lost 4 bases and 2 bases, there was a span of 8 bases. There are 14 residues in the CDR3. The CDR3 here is CASSLNYNTGELFF. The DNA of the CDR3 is TGCGCCAGCAGCCTAAACTACAACACCGGGGAGCTGTTTTTT.

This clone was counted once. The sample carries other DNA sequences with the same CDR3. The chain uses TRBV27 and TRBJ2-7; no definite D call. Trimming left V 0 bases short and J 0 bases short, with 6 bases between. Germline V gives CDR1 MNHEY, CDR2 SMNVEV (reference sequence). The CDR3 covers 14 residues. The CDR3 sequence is CASSLSGSSYEQYF. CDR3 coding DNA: TGTGCCAGCAGTTTATCAGGCAGCTCCTACGAGCAGTACTTC.

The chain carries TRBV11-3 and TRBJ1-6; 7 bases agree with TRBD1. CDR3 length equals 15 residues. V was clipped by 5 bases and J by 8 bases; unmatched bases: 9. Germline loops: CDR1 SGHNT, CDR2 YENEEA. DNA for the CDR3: TGTGCCAGCAGCCCCCGGGACAGACTCGATTCACCCCTCCACTTT. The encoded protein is CASSPRDRLDSPLHF.

The CDR3 sequence is CASSEWASNQPQHF. The CDR3 nucleotides are TGTGCCAGCAGTGAATGGGCTAGCAATCAGCCCCAGCATTTT. This chain joins TRBV25-1 and TRBJ1-5; no clear D. The CDR3 contains 14 residues. Trimming pared 1 base from V and 0 bases from J, leaving 4 bases between. Germline values: CDR1 MGHDK, CDR2 SYGVNS.

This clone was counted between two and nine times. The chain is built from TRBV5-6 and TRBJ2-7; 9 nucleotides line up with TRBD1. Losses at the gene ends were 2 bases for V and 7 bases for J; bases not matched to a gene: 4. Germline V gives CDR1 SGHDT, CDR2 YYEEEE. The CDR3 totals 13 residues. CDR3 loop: CASSLQGASEQYF. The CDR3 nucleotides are TGTGCCAGCAGCTTACAGGGGGCGAGTGAGCAGTACTTC.

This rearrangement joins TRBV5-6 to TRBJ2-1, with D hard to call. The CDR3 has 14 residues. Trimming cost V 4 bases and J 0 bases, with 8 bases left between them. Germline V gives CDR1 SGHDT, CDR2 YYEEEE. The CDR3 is CASSPDGSYNEQFF. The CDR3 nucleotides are TGTGCCAGCAGCCCGGACGGCTCCTACAATGAGCAGTTCTTC.

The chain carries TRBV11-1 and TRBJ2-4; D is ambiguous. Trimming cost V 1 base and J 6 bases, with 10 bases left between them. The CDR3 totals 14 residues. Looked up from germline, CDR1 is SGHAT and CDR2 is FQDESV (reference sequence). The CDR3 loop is CASSLDGVANIQYF. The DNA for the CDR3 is TGTGCCAGCAGCTTAGACGGAGTAGCAAACATTCAGTACTTC.

CDR3 DNA: TGTGCCAGCAGCGTAGCTAGGGACTCCCTTTACAATGAGCAGTTCTTC. It specifies CASSVARDSLYNEQFF. The chain combines TRBV9 with TRBJ2-1, with D possibly matching TRBD2 (6 bases). The CDR3 extends over 16 amino acids. V lost 0 bases, J lost 4 bases, and 14 bases lay in between. In germline, CDR1 is SGDLS, CDR2 YYNGEE.

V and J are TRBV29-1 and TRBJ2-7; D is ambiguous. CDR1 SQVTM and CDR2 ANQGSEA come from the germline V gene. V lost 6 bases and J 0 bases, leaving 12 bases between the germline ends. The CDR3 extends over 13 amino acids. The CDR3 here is CSVSSLYSYEQYF. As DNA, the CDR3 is TGCAGCGTCTCTTCACTATACTCCTACGAGCAGTACTTC.

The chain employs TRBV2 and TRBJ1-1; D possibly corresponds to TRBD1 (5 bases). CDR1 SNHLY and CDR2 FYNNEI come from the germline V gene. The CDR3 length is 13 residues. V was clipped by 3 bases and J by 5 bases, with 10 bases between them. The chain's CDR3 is CASSEGGKTEAFF. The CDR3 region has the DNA TGTGCCAGCAGTGAGGGGGGGAAAACTGAAGCTTTCTTT.

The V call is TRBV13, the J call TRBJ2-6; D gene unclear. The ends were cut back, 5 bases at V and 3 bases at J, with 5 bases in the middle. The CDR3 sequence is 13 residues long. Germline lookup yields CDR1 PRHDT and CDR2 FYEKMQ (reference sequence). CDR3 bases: TGTGCCAGCAGCCCCCGTGGGGCCAACGTCCTGACTTTC. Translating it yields CASSPRGANVLTF. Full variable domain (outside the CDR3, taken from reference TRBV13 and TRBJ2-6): AAGVIQSPRHLIKEKRETATLKCYPIPRHDTVYWYQQGPGQDPQFLISFYEKMQSDKGSIPDRFSAQQFSDYHSELNMSSLELGDSALYFCASSPRGANVLTFGAGSRLTVL.

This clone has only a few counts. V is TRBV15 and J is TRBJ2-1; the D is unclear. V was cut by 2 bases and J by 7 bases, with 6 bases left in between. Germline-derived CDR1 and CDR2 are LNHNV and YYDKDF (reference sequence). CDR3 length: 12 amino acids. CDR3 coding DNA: TGTGCCACCAGCAGACAGAGGAATGAGCAGTTCTTC. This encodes CATSRQRNEQFF. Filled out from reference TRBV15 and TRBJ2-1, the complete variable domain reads DAMVIQNPRYQVTQFGKPVTLSCSQTLNHNVMYWYQQKSSQAPKLLFHYYDKDFNNEADTPDNFQSRRPNTSFCFLDIRSPGLGDTAMYLCATSRQRNEQFFGPGTRLTVL.

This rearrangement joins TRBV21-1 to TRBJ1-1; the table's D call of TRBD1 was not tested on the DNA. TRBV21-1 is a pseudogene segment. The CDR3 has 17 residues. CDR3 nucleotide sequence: TGTGCCAGCAGCCCTCTCGAAGGGGGAAGTGGTGACACTGAAGCTTTCTTT. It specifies CASSPLEGGSGDTEAFF.

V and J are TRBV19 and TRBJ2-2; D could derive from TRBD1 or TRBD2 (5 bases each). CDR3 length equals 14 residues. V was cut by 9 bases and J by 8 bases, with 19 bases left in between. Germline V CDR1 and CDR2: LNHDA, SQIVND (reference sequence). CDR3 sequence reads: CARDSGTNTGELFF. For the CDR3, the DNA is TGTGCCAGGGACTCCGGGACCAATACTGGGGAGCTGTTTTTT. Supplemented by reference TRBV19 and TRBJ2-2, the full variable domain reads DGGITQSPKYLFRKEGQNVTLSCEQNLNHDAMYWYRQDPGQGLRLIYYSQIVNDFQKGDIAEGYSVSREKKESFPLTVTSAQKNPTAFYLCARDSGTNTGELFFGEGSRLTVL.

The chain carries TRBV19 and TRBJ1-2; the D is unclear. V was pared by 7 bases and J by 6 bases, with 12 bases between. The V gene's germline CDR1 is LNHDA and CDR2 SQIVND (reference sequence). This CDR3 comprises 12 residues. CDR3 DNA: TGTGCCAGTAAGGTGCAGTCGGATGGCTACACCTTC. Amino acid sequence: CASKVQSDGYTF.

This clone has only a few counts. CDR3 nucleotide sequence: TGTGCCAGCAGTGAAGGAGTTGGAAACACCGGGGAGCTGTTTTTT. It translates to CASSEGVGNTGELFF. The chain employs TRBV25-1 and TRBJ2-2; D not resolved. Germline V lookup: CDR1 MGHDK, CDR2 SYGVNS. The CDR3 is 15 residues long. Between the trimmed V and J ends, which lost 2 bases and 2 bases, there was a span of 9 bases.

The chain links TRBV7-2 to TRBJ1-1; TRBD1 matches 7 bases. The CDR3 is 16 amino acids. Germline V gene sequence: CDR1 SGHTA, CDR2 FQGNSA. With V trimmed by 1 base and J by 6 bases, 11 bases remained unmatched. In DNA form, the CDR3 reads TGTGCCAGCAGCTTAGGCGTAGGGGGCGGCGGGGCTGAAGCTTTCTTT. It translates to CASSLGVGGGGAEAFF.

The CDR3 nucleotides read TGTGCCAGCGACCCGGGACAGCATCAGCCCCAGCATTTT. Translation gives CASDPGQHQPQHF. The J gene is TRBJ1-5, the V gene TRBV2; 7 bases match TRBD1. Germline assignment: CDR1 SNHLY and CDR2 FYNNEI. The CDR3 consists of 13 residues. V dropped 8 bases and J dropped 5; count of bases not matched to a gene: 6.

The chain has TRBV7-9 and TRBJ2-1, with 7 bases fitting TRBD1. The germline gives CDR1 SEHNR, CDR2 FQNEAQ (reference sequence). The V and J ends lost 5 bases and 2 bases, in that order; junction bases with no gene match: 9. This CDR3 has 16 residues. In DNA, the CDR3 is TGTGCCAGCAGCCCGCCGCGGACAGGTCCCTACAATGAGCAGTTCTTC. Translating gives CASSPPRTGPYNEQFF.

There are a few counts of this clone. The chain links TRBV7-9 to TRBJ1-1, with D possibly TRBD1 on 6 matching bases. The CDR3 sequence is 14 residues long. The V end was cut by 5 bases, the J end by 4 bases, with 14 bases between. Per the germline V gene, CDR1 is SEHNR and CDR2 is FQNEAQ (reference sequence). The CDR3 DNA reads TGTGCCAGCAGCCCAAGGGACACGGGCACTGAAGCTTTCTTT. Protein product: CASSPRDTGTEAFF.

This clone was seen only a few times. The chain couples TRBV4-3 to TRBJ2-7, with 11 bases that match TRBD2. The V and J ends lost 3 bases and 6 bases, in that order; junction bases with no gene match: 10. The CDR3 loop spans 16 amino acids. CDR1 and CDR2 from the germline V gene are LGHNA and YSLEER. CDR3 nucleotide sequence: TGCGCCAGCAGCCACATTAGCGGGGGGGCCTATGGCGAGCAGTACTTC. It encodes CASSHISGGAYGEQYF.

The CDR3 DNA reads TGCGCCAGCAGCCAAGGCCCCGGGACCCGGGGAGTAGCTTTCTTT. Amino acids: CASSQGPGTRGVAFF. The chain has TRBV4-1 and TRBJ1-1, with D possibly being TRBD1 (5 bases). The CDR3 has 15 residues. V was shortened by 1 base and J by 10 bases, with 19 bases between the two germline ends. CDR1 MGHRA and CDR2 YSYEKL come from the germline V gene.